The rows below give T cell receptor beta chains drawn from one sample of a study of neurological immune-mediated disorders. A single record per CDR3 protein comes from TCRdb applying MiXCR to the 5' RACE reads. The profile covers about 48,000 distinct CDR3 sequences, with approximately 11% appearing a single time and approximately 10% taken by the ten largest. The specimen was PBMCs. Receptor source: a male donor with HTLV-1-associated myelopathy (HAM/TSP). Each CDR3 is given with its conserved first and last residue. Fields, in order: clone size, CDR3 length, D gene, V gene, J gene, CDR3 DNA, CDR3 protein. D genes are given only for firm matches. Clone size, where shown, is once, few, many, or a class for clones that have expanded.

many	15	.	TRBV5-1	TRBJ1-5	TGCGCCAGCAGCTTGGGGGATTTTAGCAATCAGCCCCAGCATTTT	CASSLGDFSNQPQHF
many	12	TRBD2	TRBV20-1	TRBJ2-1	TGCAGTGTCCGGGGGGAGTTAAATGAGCAGTTCTTC	CSVRGELNEQFF
many	14	.	TRBV7-9	TRBJ1-3	TGTGCCAGCAGCTTACCCGGGGCTGGAAACACCATATATTTT	CASSLPGAGNTIYF
.	14	.	TRBV6-6	TRBJ1-1	TGTGCCAGCAGCCGGGGGGGTGAGAGAACTGAAGCTTTCTTT	CASSRGGERTEAFF
many	15	.	TRBV4-1	TRBJ1-5	TGCGCCAGCAGCCAAGGTTGGAAGGGCAATCAGCCCCAGCATTTT	CASSQGWKGNQPQHF
many	16	.	TRBV5-1	TRBJ2-7	TGCGCCAGCAGCTTGGTTACGCTAGAAAGTTCCTACGAGCAGTACTTC	CASSLVTLESSYEQYF
many	13	.	TRBV2	TRBJ1-2	TGTGCCAGCAGTACACAGGGCGACTATGGCTACACCTTC	CASSTQGDYGYTF
many	16	TRBD2	TRBV28	TRBJ2-1	TGTGCCAGCAGTGGTGGAAGCGGGGGGCCCTACAATGAGCAGTTCTTC	CASSGGSGGPYNEQFF
many	14	.	TRBV6-1	TRBJ2-7	TGTGCCAGCAGGGCCCCACAAGGACTCCACGAGCAGTACTTC	CASRAPQGLHEQYF
.	13	TRBD2	TRBV20-1	TRBJ2-1	TGCAGTGCTAGGGTAGCGGGGTGGGGGGATCAGTTCTTC	CSARVAGWGDQFF
many	12	.	TRBV5-1	TRBJ2-7	TGCGCCAGCAGCGTGCGAGGGGGCGAGCAGTACTTC	CASSVRGGEQYF
.	15	TRBD1	TRBV6-1	TRBJ1-5	TGTGCCAGCAGTGGAGGACAGGGATGGAATCAGCCCCAGCATTTT	CASSGGQGWNQPQHF
many	14	.	TRBV6-5	TRBJ1-4	TGTGCCAGCAGCAACCCAGGGGCGCATGAAAAACTGTTTTTT	CASSNPGAHEKLFF
many	15	TRBD1	TRBV5-1	TRBJ2-5	TGCGCCAGCAGCTTGGGTCAGGGGGCGCAGGAGACCCAGTACTTC	CASSLGQGAQETQYF
many	13	TRBD2	TRBV12-3/TRBV12-4	TRBJ2-1	TGTGCCAGCAAGCGACTAGCCCCCAGTGAGCAGTTCTTC	CASKRLAPSEQFF
many	13	TRBD1	TRBV2	TRBJ1-5	TGTGCCAGCATGACAGGGGGTAGTCAGCCCCAGCATTTT	CASMTGGSQPQHF
many	13	TRBD1	TRBV29-1	TRBJ1-1	TGCAGCATAGTAGACAGGGTGAACACTGAAGCTTTCTTT	CSIVDRVNTEAFF
many	16	.	TRBV4-3	TRBJ1-4	TGCGCCAGCAGCCAAATAAATAAGCGGGCAAATGAAAAACTGTTTTTT	CASSQINKRANEKLFF
few	15	TRBD2	TRBV5-1	TRBJ2-2	TGCGCCAGCAGAGCGGGGGGCTCTAACACCGGGGAGCTGTTTTTT	CASRAGGSNTGELFF
.	15	TRBD1	TRBV6-2/TRBV6-3	TRBJ1-1	TGTGCCAGCAGTTGGACAGGGAGAAAGAACGCTGAAGCTTTCTTT	CASSWTGRKNAEAFF
many	15	.	TRBV7-2	TRBJ1-1	TGTGCCAGCAGCTTAGTTAGTCCTATCTATGGTGAAGCTTTCTTT	CASSLVSPIYGEAFF
many	14	.	TRBV6-2/TRBV6-3	TRBJ2-5	TGTGCCAGCAGTTACGGAGGGGAACAAGAGACCCAGTACTTC	CASSYGGEQETQYF
few	14	.	TRBV6-5	TRBJ2-7	TGTGCCAGCAGCCTGACTCGAACCTCCTACGAGCAGTACTTC	CASSLTRTSYEQYF
many	15	.	TRBV12-3/TRBV12-4	TRBJ1-2	TGTGCCAGCAGTCAACACGGGCTTCGGGGCTATGGCTACACCTTC	CASSQHGLRGYGYTF
many	15	.	TRBV12-3/TRBV12-4	TRBJ2-7	TGTGCCAGCAGAACTGGGACTCTGAGCTCCTACGAGCAGTACTTC	CASRTGTLSSYEQYF
many	13	.	TRBV5-1	TRBJ2-7	TGCGCCAGCAGCTTGGGGTCCTCCTACGAGCAGTACTTC	CASSLGSSYEQYF
many	20	.	TRBV4-3	TRBJ2-3	TGCGCCAGCAGCCAGGCCCATAATCGACCTGACACGTCTAGCACAGATACGCAGTATTTT	CASSQAHNRPDTSSTDTQYF
many	16	TRBD2	TRBV25-1	TRBJ2-3	TGTGCCAGCAGTGAATATGGCGGGGGGCCTACAGATACGCAGTATTTT	CASSEYGGGPTDTQYF
many	15	.	TRBV20-1	TRBJ2-5	TGCAGTGCAACGGCTGGCGGGGGCCTGGGAGAGACCCAGTACTTC	CSATAGGGLGETQYF
many	14	.	TRBV7-2	TRBJ2-3	TGTGCCAGCAGCTCCTCCCCAGGGTTCGACACGCAGTATTTT	CASSSSPGFDTQYF
many	12	.	TRBV20-1	TRBJ1-2	TGCAGTGCCAGGGACGGCGGAGAGGGCTACACCTTC	CSARDGGEGYTF
many	18	TRBD2	TRBV7-2	TRBJ2-5	TGTGCCAGCAGCCCGTGGACTAGCGGGGGGGCAGGCCAAGAGACCCAGTACTTC	CASSPWTSGGAGQETQYF
many	15	.	TRBV7-9	TRBJ2-3	TGTGCCAGCAGCTTAGGGCCAGGGGATACAGATACGCAGTATTTT	CASSLGPGDTDTQYF
many	13	.	TRBV6-6	TRBJ1-2	TGTGCCAGCAGTTCCGAAACTAACTATGGCTACACCTTC	CASSSETNYGYTF
many	17	.	TRBV4-1	TRBJ1-4	TGCGCCAGCAGCCAGGTACTTTCGCGGAACGTTAATGAAAAACTGTTTTTT	CASSQVLSRNVNEKLFF
many	14	TRBD1	TRBV7-9	TRBJ1-4	TGTGCCAGCAGCTTGGGACAGCTTAATGAAAAACTGTTTTTT	CASSLGQLNEKLFF
many	12	.	TRBV9	TRBJ1-1	TGTGCCAGCAGCGTAGTTGGGACTGAAGCTTTCTTT	CASSVVGTEAFF
many	15	.	TRBV24-1	TRBJ2-2	TGTGCCACCAGTGACCGGACAGTGAACACCGGGGAGCTGTTTTTT	CATSDRTVNTGELFF
many	15	.	TRBV28	TRBJ2-5	TGTGCCAGCAGGAAGGGTTCGAAGGACTGGGAGACCCAGTACTTC	CASRKGSKDWETQYF
many	15	TRBD1	TRBV3-1	TRBJ1-2	TGTGCCAGCAGCCACAGACAGGGGGCCTCCTATGGCTACACCTTC	CASSHRQGASYGYTF
many	15	.	TRBV6-6	TRBJ1-6	TGTGCCAGCAGATCAGGGATGGTATATAATTCACCCCTCCACTTT	CASRSGMVYNSPLHF
many	15	.	TRBV6-4	TRBJ2-6	TGTGCCAGCAAACCTACTAGTTCCGGGGCCAACGTCCTGACTTTC	CASKPTSSGANVLTF
.	15	.	TRBV6-6	TRBJ2-6	TGTGCCAGCAGTTACGGCCTCTCTGGGGCCAACGTCCTGACTTTC	CASSYGLSGANVLTF
.	14	TRBD2	TRBV11-3	TRBJ2-3	TGTGCCAGCAGCCAGACTAGCGGGGGCTACGAGCAGTACTTT	CASSQTSGGYEQYF
many	15	TRBD1	TRBV27	TRBJ2-5	TGTGCCAGCAGTCCGGGGACAGGGGGCGCAGAGACCCAGTACTTC	CASSPGTGGAETQYF
many	14	TRBD1	TRBV5-6	TRBJ1-1	TGTGCCAGCAGCTCTGGACAGGGGGCTGGTGAAGCTTTCTTT	CASSSGQGAGEAFF
many	13	.	TRBV24-1	TRBJ2-3	TGTGCCACCGGAAAGGGTGCACTGAATACGCAGTATTTT	CATGKGALNTQYF
many	12	TRBD1	TRBV28	TRBJ2-7	TGTGCCAGCAGTCCAGGGGGTCGCGAGCAGTACTTC	CASSPGGREQYF
.	14	TRBD1	TRBV29-1	TRBJ1-4	TGCAGCGTTGAGTCGACAGGGATAGAAGAAAAACTGTTTTTT	CSVESTGIEEKLFF